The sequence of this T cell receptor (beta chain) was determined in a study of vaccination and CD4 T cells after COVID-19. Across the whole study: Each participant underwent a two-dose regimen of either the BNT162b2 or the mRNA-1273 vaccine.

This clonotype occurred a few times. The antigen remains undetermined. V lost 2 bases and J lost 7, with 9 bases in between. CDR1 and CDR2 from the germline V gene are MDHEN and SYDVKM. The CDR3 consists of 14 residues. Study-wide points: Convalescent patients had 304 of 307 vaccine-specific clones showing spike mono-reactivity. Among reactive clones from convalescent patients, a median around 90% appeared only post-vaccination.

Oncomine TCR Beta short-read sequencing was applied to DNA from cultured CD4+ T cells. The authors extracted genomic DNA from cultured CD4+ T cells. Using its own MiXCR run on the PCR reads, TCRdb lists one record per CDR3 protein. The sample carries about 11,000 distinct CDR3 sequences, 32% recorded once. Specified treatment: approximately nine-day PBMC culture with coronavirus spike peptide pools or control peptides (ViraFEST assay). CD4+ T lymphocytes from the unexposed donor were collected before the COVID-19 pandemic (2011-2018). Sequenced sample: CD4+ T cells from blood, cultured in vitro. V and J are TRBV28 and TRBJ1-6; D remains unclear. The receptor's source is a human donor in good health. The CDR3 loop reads CASSLRPANSPLHF. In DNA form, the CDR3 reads TGTGCCAGCAGTTTACGGCCAGCAAATTCACCCCTCCACTTT.